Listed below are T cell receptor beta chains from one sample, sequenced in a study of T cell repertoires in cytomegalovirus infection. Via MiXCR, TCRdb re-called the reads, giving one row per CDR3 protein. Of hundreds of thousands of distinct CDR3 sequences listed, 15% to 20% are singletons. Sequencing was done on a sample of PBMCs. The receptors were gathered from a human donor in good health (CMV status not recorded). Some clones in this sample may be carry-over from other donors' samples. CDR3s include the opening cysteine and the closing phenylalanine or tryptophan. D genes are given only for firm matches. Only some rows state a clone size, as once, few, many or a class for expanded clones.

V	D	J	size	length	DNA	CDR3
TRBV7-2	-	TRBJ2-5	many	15	TGTGCCAGCACCCCCCCGGCGGCACCCCAAGAGACCCAGTACTTC	CASTPPAAPQETQYF
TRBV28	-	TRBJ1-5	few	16	TGTGCCAGCAGCCCGAGTGCAGGTCTAATGGGTCAGCCCCAGCATTTT	CASSPSAGLMGQPQHF
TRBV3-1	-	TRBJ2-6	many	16	TGTGCCAGCAGCCAATCCTGGTTCTCTGGGGCCAACGTCCTGACTTTC	CASSQSWFSGANVLTF
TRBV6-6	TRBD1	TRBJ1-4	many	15	TGTGCCAGCAGTTACTCGATTGGGACAGACGAAAAACTGTTTTTT	CASSYSIGTDEKLFF
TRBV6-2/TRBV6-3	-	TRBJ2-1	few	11	TGTGCCAGCGGAGTCCCCAATGAGCAGTTCTTC	CASGVPNEQFF
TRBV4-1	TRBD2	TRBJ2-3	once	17	TGCGCCAGCAGCCAAGGCCTAGCGGGGGGCAGCACAGATACGCAGTATTTT	CASSQGLAGGSTDTQYF
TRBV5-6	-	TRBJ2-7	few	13	TGTGCCAGCAGCTTGGAACAGCGCTACGAGCAGTACTTC	CASSLEQRYEQYF
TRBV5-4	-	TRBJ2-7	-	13	TGTGCCAGCAGCTTCCCCCACTCCTACGAGCAGTACTTC	CASSFPHSYEQYF
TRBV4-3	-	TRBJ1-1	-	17	TGCGCCAGCAGCCAAGATCACGGTACGGGACTGACTCCTGCGGCTTTCTTT	CASSQDHGTGLTPAAFF
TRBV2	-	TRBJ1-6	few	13	TGTGCCAGCAGGACAGGCAACTCTTCACCCCTCCACTTT	CASRTGNSSPLHF
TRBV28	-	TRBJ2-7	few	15	TGTGCCAGCAGTTCTACCAGGACCGTCTCCTACGAGCAGTACTTC	CASSSTRTVSYEQYF
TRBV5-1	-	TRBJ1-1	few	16	TGCGCCAGCAGCTTGGGGCAGGGAATGTTCAACACTGAAGCTTTCTTT	CASSLGQGMFNTEAFF
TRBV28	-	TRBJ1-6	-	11	TGTGCCAGCAGTTTTAAAACACCCCTCCACTTT	CASSFKTPLHF
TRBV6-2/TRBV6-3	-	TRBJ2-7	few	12	TGTGCCACCCGGGACACGTTATACGAGCAGTACTTC	CATRDTLYEQYF
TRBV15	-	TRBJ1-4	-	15	TGTGCCACCAGCAGAGATCGTGGGACATCTCGAAAACTGTTTTTT	CATSRDRGTSRKLFF
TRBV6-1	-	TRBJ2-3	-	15	TGTGCCAGCAGTGAACTGTTCAGGGGCACAGATACGCAGTATTTT	CASSELFRGTDTQYF
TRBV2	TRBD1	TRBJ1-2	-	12	TGTGCCAGCAGCGAACAGGGGGAGGGCTACACCTTC	CASSEQGEGYTF
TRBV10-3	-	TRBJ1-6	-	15	TGTGCCATCAGGCCCCCGGGAAACCAAGATTCACCCCTCCACTTT	CAIRPPGNQDSPLHF
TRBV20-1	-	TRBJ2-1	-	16	TGCAGTGCTAGGCACGGGACTGTTAGCTCCTACAATGAGCAGTTCTTC	CSARHGTVSSYNEQFF
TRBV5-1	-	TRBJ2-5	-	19	TGCGCCAGCAGCTTTAACCGGGACATGGGCTTATTCAGGAGAGAGACCCAGTACTTC	CASSFNRDMGLFRRETQYF